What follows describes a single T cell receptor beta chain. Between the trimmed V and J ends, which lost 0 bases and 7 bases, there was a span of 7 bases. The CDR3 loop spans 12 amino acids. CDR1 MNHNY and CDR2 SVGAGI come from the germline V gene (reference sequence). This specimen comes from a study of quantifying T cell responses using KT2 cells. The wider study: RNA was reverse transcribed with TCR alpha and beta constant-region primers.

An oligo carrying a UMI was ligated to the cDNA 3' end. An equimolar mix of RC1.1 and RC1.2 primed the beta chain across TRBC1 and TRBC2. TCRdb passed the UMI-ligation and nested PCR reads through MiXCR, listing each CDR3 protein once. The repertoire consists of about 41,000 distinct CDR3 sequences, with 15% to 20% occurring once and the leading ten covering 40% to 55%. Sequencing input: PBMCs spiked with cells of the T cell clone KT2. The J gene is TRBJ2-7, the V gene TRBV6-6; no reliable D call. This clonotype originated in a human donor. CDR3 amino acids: CASSYSLGEQYF. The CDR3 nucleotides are TGTGCCAGCAGTTACTCGCTGGGGGAGCAGTACTTC.